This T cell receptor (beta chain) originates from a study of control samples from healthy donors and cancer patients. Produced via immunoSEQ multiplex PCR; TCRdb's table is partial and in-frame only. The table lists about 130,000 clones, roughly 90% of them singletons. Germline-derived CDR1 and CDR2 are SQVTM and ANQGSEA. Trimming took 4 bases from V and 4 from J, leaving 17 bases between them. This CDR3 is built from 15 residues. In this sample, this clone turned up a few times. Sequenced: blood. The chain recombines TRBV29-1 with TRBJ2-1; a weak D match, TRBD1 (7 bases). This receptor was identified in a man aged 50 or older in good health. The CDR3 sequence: CSVVASRGAYNEQFF. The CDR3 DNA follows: TGCAGCGTTGTGGCGAGCAGGGGGGCGTACAATGAGCAGTTCTTC.